The next 7 T cell receptor beta chains were all read from a single sample in a study of CD8 T cells in Susac syndrome. Staining for CD27 and CD45RA delineated memory subsets for TEMRA sorting. RNA in amounts of about 0.45 to 1 ug was reverse transcribed with random hexamers. Each CDR3 protein gets one entry after TCRdb re-called the immunoSEQ multiplex PCR reads with MiXCR. The data contain 2,500 or so distinct CDR3 sequences, just under 75% of them seen just once; the ten biggest clones take up roughly a fifth. Sequenced input: CD8+ TEMRA cells from PBMCs. Subset noted: FACS-sorted terminally differentiated effector memory CD8+ T cells re-expressing CD45RA (CD8+ TEMRA). These receptors were taken from a human donor with Susac syndrome.

The chain is built from TRBV11-2 and TRBJ1-5, with 8 bases identical to TRBD1. With V trimmed by 5 bases and J by 0 bases, 27 bases remained unmatched. This CDR3 is 23 amino acids long. Germline values: CDR1 SGHAT, CDR2 FQNNGV. In nucleotides, the CDR3 is TGTGCCAGCAGCCCCTCACCCCCTCGAGAGACAGGGGAGGGGCCATATAGCAATCAGCCCCAGCATTTT. Translating gives CASSPSPPRETGEGPYSNQPQHF.

In this sample, this clonotype turned up a few times. The chain uses TRBV5-6 and TRBJ1-2, with 7 bases that match TRBD1. V was clipped by 1 base and J by 0 bases; unmatched bases: 12. CDR3 length: 18 residues. CDR1 is SGHDT, CDR2 YYEEEE, per germline. The CDR3 bases are TGTGCCAGCAGCTTGTACCCGGCATGGGACAGCACTAACTATGGCTACACCTTC. This codes for CASSLYPAWDSTNYGYTF.

J is TRBJ2-2 and V is TRBV6-4, with D possibly being TRBD1 or TRBD2 (5 bases each). Germline V gene lookup returns CDR1 MRHNA and CDR2 SNTAGT. Between the trimmed V and J ends, which lost 0 bases and 6 bases, there was a span of 5 bases. The length of the CDR3 is 13 residues. CDR3 DNA sequence: TGTGCCAGCAGTGACTCGGGGGCCGGGGAGCTGTTTTTT. It specifies CASSDSGAGELFF.

This clonotype showed up just once. The chain uses TRBV11-2 and TRBJ2-2; no definite D call. Germline CDR1 and CDR2: SGHAT and FQNNGV. The V gene lost 3 bases and the J gene lost 5 bases, with 4 bases spanning the gap. The CDR3 sequence is 12 residues long. The CDR3 nucleotides read TGTGCCAGCAGCTTCGTAACCGGGGAGCTGTTTTTT. It encodes CASSFVTGELFF.

V and J are TRBV5-5 and TRBJ2-1; the match to TRBD1 covers 8 bases. The V segment lost 4 bases and the J segment 6 bases; nucleotides outside the gene matches: 9. CDR1 and CDR2 from the germline V gene are SGHKS and YYEKEE (reference sequence). This CDR3 is 15 amino acids long. CDR3 residues: CASSDGTGNLNEQFF. CDR3 sequence (DNA): TGTGCCAGCAGCGATGGGACAGGAAATCTCAATGAGCAGTTCTTC.

The CDR3 DNA follows: TGTGCCATCAGTGAGCGGATGCGGTGGTCTGGGGCCAACGTCCTGACTTTC. Its protein is CAISERMRWSGANVLTF. This chain joins TRBV10-3 and TRBJ2-6; D call uncertain. Trimming shortened V by 2 bases and J by 1 base, and 12 bases separated the two germline ends. Germline V lookup: CDR1 ENHRY, CDR2 SYGVKD. This CDR3 has 17 amino acids.

This clonotype has a handful of counts. J is TRBJ2-1 and V is TRBV18; the D is unclear. The CDR3 is 13 residues long. Trimming cost V 6 bases and J 3 bases, with 9 bases left between them. Germline V gives CDR1 KGHSH, CDR2 LQKENI. CDR3 region: CASSPSYYNEQFF. CDR3 in DNA: TGTGCCAGCTCCCCCTCTTACTACAATGAGCAGTTCTTC.